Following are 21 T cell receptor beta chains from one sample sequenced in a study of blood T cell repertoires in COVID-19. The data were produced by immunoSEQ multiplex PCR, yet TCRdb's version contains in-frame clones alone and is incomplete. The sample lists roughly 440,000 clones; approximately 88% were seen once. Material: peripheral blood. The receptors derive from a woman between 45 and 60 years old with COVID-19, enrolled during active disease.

The CDR3 DNA reads TGTGCCACCAGTGCCAAGGGACTCGATAGGAGCACAGATACGCAGTATTTT. Its translation is CATSAKGLDRSTDTQYF. The genes are TRBV24-1 and TRBJ2-3; possible D gene TRBD2, 6 bases. The germline V gene encodes CDR1 KGHDR and CDR2 SFDVKD. The ends were cut back, 5 bases at V and 0 bases at J, with 17 bases in the middle. This CDR3 contains 17 residues.

The CDR3 DNA sequence: TGCGCCAGCAGCCAAGAAACTAGCGACGACGAGCAGTACTTC. It specifies CASSQETSDDEQYF. This chain connects TRBV4-1 to TRBJ2-7, with 7 bases lining up with TRBD2. This CDR3 is 14 amino acids long. The V gene's germline CDR1 is MGHRA and CDR2 YSYEKL. The V gene end was trimmed by 0 bases and the J gene end by 5 bases; junction bases not matched to a gene: 4.

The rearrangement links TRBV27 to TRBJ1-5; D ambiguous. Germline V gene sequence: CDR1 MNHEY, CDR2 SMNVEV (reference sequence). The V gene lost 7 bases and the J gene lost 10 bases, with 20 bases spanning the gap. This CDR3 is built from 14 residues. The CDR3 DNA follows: TGTGCCAGCACCCAGTCAGGTCTGGGAGGTCCCCAGCATTTT. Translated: CASTQSGLGGPQHF.

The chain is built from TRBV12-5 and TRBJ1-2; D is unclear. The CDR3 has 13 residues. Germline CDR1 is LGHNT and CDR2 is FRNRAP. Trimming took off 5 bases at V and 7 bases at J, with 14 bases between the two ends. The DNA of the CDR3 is TGTGCTAGTGGTCTGGCGGCGGGGATTGGCTACACCTTC. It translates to CASGLAAGIGYTF.

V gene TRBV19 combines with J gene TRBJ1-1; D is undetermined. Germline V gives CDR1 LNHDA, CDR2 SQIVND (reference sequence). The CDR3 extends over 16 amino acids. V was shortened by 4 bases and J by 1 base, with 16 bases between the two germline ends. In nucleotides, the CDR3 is TGTGCCAGTAGTACCCCTCCGCGACAAAAGAACACTGAAGCTTTCTTT. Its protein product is CASSTPPRQKNTEAFF.

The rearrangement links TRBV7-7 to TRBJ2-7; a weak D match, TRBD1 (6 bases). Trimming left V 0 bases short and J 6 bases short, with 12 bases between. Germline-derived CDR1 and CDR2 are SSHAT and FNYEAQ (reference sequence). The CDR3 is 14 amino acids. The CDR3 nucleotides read TGTGCCAGCAGCTTAGCCGGAGAAGGGGGCGAGCAGTACTTC. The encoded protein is CASSLAGEGGEQYF.

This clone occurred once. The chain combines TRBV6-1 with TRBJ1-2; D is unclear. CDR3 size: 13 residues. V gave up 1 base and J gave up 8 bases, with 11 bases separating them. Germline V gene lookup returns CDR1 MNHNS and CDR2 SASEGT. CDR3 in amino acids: CASSEVAEGGYTF. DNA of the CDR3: TGTGCCAGCAGTGAAGTGGCCGAGGGCGGCTACACCTTC.

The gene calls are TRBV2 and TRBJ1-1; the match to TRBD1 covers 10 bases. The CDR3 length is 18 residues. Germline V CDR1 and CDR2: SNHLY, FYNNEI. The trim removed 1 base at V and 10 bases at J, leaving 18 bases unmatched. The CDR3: CASSEDRLRDRGGSGAFF. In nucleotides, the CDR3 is TGTGCCAGCAGTGAAGATCGGCTCCGGGACAGGGGTGGAAGCGGAGCTTTCTTT.

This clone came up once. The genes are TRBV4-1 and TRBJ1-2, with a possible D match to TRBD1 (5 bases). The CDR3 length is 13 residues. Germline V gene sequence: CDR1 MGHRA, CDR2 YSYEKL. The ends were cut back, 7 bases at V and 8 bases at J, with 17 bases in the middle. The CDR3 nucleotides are TGCGCCAGCAACCGGGGGGGACCGATGGGCTACACCTTC. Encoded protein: CASNRGGPMGYTF.

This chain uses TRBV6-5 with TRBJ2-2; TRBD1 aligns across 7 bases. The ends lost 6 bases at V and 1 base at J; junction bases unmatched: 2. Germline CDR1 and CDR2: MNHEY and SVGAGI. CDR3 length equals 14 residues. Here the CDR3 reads CASRTGLNTGELFF. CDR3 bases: TGTGCCAGCAGGACAGGGCTGAACACCGGGGAGCTGTTTTTT.

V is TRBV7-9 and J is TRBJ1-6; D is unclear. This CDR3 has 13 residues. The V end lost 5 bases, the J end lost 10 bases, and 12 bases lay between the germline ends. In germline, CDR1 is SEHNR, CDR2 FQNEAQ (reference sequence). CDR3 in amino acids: CASSLDSGSPLHF. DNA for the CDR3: TGTGCCAGCAGCCTTGATTCGGGGTCACCCCTCCACTTT. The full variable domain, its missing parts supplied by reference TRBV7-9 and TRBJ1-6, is DTGVSQNPRHKITKRGQNVTFRCDPISEHNRLYWYRQTLGQGPEFLTYFQNEAQLEKSRLLSDRFSAERPKGSFSTLEIQRTEQGDSAMYLCASSLDSGSPLHFGNGTRLTVT.

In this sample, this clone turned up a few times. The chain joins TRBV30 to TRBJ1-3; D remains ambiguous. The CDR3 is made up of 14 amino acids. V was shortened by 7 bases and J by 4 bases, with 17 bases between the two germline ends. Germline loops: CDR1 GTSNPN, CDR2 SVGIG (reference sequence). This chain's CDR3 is CASSSTVRGNTIYF. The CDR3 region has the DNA TGTGCCTCATCCTCGACTGTACGCGGAAACACCATATATTTT. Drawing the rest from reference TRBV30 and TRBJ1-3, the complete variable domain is SQTIHQWPATLVQPVGSPLSLECTVEGTSNPNLYWYRQAAGRGLQLLFYSVGIGQISSEVPQNLSASRPQDRQFILSSKKLLLSDSGFYLCASSSTVRGNTIYFGEGSWLTVV.

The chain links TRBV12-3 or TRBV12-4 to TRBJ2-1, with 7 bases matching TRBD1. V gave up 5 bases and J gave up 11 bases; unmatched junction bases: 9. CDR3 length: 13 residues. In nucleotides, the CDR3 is TGTGCCAGCAGTCCAACGACGACAGGGAAGCAGTTCTTC. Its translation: CASSPTTTGKQFF.

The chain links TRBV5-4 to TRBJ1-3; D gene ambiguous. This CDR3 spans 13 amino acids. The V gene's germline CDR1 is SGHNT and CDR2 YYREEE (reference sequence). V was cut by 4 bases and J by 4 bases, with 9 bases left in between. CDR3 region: CASSLQSGNTIYF. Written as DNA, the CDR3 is TGTGCCAGCAGCCTGCAGTCCGGAAACACCATATATTTT.

CDR3: CASSSLRLDQGETQYF. The CDR3 bases are TGTGCCAGCAGCTCGCTACGACTAGACCAGGGAGAGACCCAGTACTTC. This chain links TRBV5-4 with TRBJ2-5; D is possibly TRBD2 (6 bases). The V gene's germline CDR1 is SGHNT and CDR2 YYREEE (reference sequence). The CDR3 loop spans 16 amino acids. The V and J ends lost 3 bases and 4 bases respectively, with 19 bases between them.

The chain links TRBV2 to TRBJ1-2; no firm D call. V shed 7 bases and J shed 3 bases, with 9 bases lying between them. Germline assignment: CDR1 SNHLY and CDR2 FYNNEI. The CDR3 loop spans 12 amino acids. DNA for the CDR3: TGTGCCAGCAAGGTGCAGGACTATGGCTACACCTTC. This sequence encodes CASKVQDYGYTF.

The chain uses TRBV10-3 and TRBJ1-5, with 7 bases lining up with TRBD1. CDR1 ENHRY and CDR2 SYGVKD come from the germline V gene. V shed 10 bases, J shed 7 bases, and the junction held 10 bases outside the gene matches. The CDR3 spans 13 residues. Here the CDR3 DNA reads TGTGCCAGCAGAGGGCAGGGGGGCCAGCCCCAGCATTTT. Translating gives CASRGQGGQPQHF.

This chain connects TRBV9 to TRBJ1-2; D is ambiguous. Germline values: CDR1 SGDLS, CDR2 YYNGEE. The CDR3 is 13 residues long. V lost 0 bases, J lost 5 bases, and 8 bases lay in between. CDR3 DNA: TGTGCCAGCAGCGTAGTTTCCAGATATGGCTACACCTTC. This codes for CASSVVSRYGYTF.

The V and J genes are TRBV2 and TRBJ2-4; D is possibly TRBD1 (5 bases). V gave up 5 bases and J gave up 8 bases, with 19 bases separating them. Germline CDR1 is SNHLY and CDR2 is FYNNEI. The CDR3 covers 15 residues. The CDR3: CASSPDTTGLDIQYF. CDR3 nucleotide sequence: TGTGCCAGCAGTCCGGACACGACCGGGTTGGACATTCAGTACTTC.

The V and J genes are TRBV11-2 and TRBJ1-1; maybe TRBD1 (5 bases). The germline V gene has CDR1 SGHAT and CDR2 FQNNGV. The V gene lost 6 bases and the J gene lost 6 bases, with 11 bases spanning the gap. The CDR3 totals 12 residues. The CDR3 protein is CASRPTGAEAFF. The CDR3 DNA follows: TGTGCCAGCAGGCCAACAGGAGCTGAAGCTTTCTTT. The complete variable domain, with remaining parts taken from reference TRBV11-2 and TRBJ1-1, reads EAGVAQSPRYKIIEKRQSVAFWCNPISGHATLYWYQQILGQGPKLLIQFQNNGVVDDSQLPKDRFSAERLKGVDSTLKIQPAKLEDSAVYLCASRPTGAEAFFGQGTRLTVV.

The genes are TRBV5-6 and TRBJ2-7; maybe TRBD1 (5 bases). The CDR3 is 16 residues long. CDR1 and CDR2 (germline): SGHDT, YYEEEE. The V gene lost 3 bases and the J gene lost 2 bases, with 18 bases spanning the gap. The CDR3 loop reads CASSYKWGPYPYEQYF. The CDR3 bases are TGTGCCAGCAGCTACAAATGGGGCCCCTATCCCTACGAGCAGTACTTC. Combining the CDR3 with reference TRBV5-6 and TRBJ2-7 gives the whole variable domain DAGVTQSPTHLIKTRGQQVTLRCSPKSGHDTVSWYQQALGQGPQFIFQYYEEEERQRGNFPDRFSGHQFPNYSSELNVNALLLGDSALYLCASSYKWGPYPYEQYFGPGTRLTVT.